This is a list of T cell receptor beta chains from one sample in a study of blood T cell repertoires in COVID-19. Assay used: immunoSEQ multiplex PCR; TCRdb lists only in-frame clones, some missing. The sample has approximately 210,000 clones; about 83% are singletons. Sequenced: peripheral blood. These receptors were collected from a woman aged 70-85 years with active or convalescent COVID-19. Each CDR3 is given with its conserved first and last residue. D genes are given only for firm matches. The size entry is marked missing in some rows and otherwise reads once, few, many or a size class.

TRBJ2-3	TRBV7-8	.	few	CASSQNKPSTDTQYF	TGTGCCAGCAGCCAGAACAAACCTAGCACAGATACGCAGTATTTT
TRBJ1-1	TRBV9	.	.	CASSVAGSSGNTEAFF	TGTGCCAGCAGCGTAGCCGGCAGTTCAGGGAACACTGAAGCTTTCTTT
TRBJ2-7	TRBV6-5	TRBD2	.	CASRFGTSETYEQYF	TGTGCCAGCAGATTCGGGACTAGCGAGACCTACGAGCAGTACTTC
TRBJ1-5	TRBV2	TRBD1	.	CASSGGQGKIQPQHF	TGTGCCAGCAGTGGGGGACAGGGAAAAATCCAGCCCCAGCATTTT
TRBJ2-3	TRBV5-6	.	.	CASSLVAGPPGDTQYF	TGTGCCAGCAGCTTGGTGGCGGGGCCTCCTGGAGATACGCAGTATTTT
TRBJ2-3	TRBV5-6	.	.	CASSSTETGGPRDTQYF	TGTGCCAGCAGCTCAACCGAAACCGGGGGTCCTCGGGATACGCAGTATTTT
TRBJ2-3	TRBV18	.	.	CASSPQTSADTQYF	TGTGCCAGCTCACCTCAGACCAGCGCAGATACGCAGTATTTT
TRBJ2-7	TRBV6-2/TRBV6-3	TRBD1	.	CASSYSGQTFYEQYF	TGTGCCAGCAGTTACTCGGGACAGACCTTTTACGAGCAGTACTTC
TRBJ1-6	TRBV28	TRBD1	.	CASSYPGQVNSPLHF	TGTGCCAGCAGCTACCCGGGACAGGTTAATTCACCCCTCCACTTT
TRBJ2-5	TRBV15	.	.	CATSRVRHQETQYF	TGTGCCACCAGCAGAGTGCGCCACCAAGAGACCCAGTACTTC